This record looks at one TCR beta chain sequence and its context. Patients in Seattle were enrolled during active infection, then followed longitudinally. V lost 5 bases, J lost 6 bases, and 20 bases lay in between. The CDR3 spans 15 residues. Per germline, CDR1 SGHAT and CDR2 FQNNGV. The data are from a study of blood T cell repertoires in COVID-19. Source study methods: Amplified reference gene primers provided the basis for estimating nucleated cell counts. Only in-frame clones appear in the TCRdb table, and some are missing; sequencing was by immunoSEQ multiplex PCR. V and J calls and clone size are as listed in that table; D and trimming were resolved from the DNA. The sample shows 250,000 to 300,000 clones, around 84% of them seen only once.

The source of this sequence is a woman aged 60 to 75 with COVID-19, enrolled during active disease. Sequencing input: peripheral blood. The genes are TRBV11-2 and TRBJ2-7; a weak D match, TRBD1 (8 bases). The CDR3 DNA reads as TGTGCCAGCAGCCCGGACAGGGCATGGGGGGGCGAGCAGTACTTC. Translation gives CASSPDRAWGGEQYF.